Presented here are 22 T cell receptor beta chains from one specimen sequenced in a study of T cells in Graves' hyperthyroidism and ophthalmopathy. Amplified TCR beta CDR3 regions derived from RNA transcripts. Initially, a first-round RT-PCR of the TCR CDR3 employed the HTBI primer set. TCRdb analysed the multiplex PCR reads with MiXCR anew, one entry per CDR3 protein. Among a few hundred thousand distinct CDR3 sequences listed, 15% to 19% were seen once. Sample: blood. The receptor set was obtained from a woman aged 25 to 39 with Graves' hyperthyroidism.

For this clonotype: Just one base apart from a much larger clone, this may be a read error. No conserved phenylalanine or tryptophan is present at the end of the CDR3, so a read error is the likely explanation. CDR3 DNA: TGTGCCAGCAGCCTTGCCCGACAGGGCTCCACTGAAGCTTTCCTT. Residues: CASSLARQGSTEAFL. The J gene is TRBJ1-1, the V gene TRBV27; 7 bases fit TRBD1. The CDR3 length is 15 residues. CDR1 is MNHEY, CDR2 SMNVEV, per germline (reference sequence). After removal of 6 bases from V and 4 bases from J, the junction contained 11 bases not matched to a gene.

This clonotype was counted ten times or more. V usage is TRBV18 and J usage is TRBJ1-2; D unresolved. The CDR3 runs 14 residues. The V end was cut by 2 bases, the J end by 7 bases, with 14 bases between. Germline V gives CDR1 KGHSH, CDR2 LQKENI. The CDR3 nucleotides are TGTGCCAGCTCACCAAAACCTATGAGTGGTGGCTACACCTTC. Its translation: CASSPKPMSGGYTF.

The genes are TRBV14 and TRBJ2-7; 7 bases fit TRBD1. Germline V gene lookup returns CDR1 SGHDN and CDR2 FVKESK. The CDR3 is made up of 15 amino acids. V trimming: 1 base; J trimming: 1 base; junction bases outside the gene matches: 4. In nucleotides, the CDR3 is TGTGCCAGCAGCCAAGGGCCGACAGGGTCCTACGAGCAGTACTTC. Amino acid sequence: CASSQGPTGSYEQYF.

This clonotype was seen at least ten times. The gene calls are TRBV10-3 and TRBJ2-1, with TRBD2 matching 13 bases. The germline gives CDR1 ENHRY, CDR2 SYGVKD. The ends lost 4 bases at V and 7 bases at J; junction bases unmatched: 4. CDR3 length: 15 amino acids. The CDR3 here is CAISVELAGGNEQFF. As DNA, the CDR3 is TGTGCCATCAGTGTTGAACTAGCGGGAGGGAATGAGCAGTTCTTC.

This clonotype appeared a single time. This chain connects TRBV7-9 to TRBJ2-7; tentative D call: TRBD1 (5 bases). The length of the CDR3 is 14 residues. V lost 2 bases and J 2 bases, leaving 10 bases between the germline ends. Germline loops: CDR1 SEHNR, CDR2 FQNEAQ (reference sequence). The CDR3 loop reads CASSLSWGPYEQYF. For the CDR3, the DNA is TGTGCCAGCAGCTTAAGCTGGGGCCCCTACGAGCAGTACTTC. The complete variable domain, with remaining parts taken from reference TRBV7-9 and TRBJ2-7, reads DTGVSQNPRHKITKRGQNVTFRCDPISEHNRLYWYRQTLGQGPEFLTYFQNEAQLEKSRLLSDRFSAERPKGSFSTLEIQRTEQGDSAMYLCASSLSWGPYEQYFGPGTRLTVT.

This clonotype was seen ten or more times. The chain combines TRBV7-3 with TRBJ2-1; TRBD1 might be the D (7 bases). The germline V gene has CDR1 SGHTA and CDR2 FQGTGA. The V end was cut by 0 bases, the J end by 7 bases, with 13 bases between. The CDR3 is 15 residues long. CDR3 sequence (DNA): TGTGCCAGCAGCTTAACGCGACAGGGAGGTAATGAGCAGTTCTTC. This translates into CASSLTRQGGNEQFF.

This clonotype has at least ten counts. The chain carries TRBV29-1 and TRBJ2-6; possibly TRBD2 for D (5 bases). Per the germline V gene, CDR1 is SQVTM and CDR2 is ANQGSEA. This CDR3 spans 16 amino acids. Between the trimmed V and J ends, which lost 2 bases and 3 bases, there was a span of 14 bases. Here the CDR3 reads CSVEKAEVGGANVLTF. CDR3 DNA sequence: TGCAGCGTTGAAAAAGCGGAGGTCGGTGGGGCCAACGTCCTGACTTTC.

This clonotype has just one count. Written as DNA, the CDR3 is TGTGCCAGTGACGGACAGGGGGTCGGGCACTATGGCTACACCTTC. Translation: CASDGQGVGHYGYTF. The chain carries TRBV19 and TRBJ1-2; TRBD1 aligns across 10 bases. CDR1 is LNHDA, CDR2 SQIVND, per germline (reference sequence). The CDR3 spans 15 residues. The J segment lost 3 bases and the V segment lost 8 bases, leaving 9 bases of the junction unmatched.

The J gene is TRBJ1-6, the V gene TRBV19; D remains unclear. Trimming shortened V by 5 bases and J by 0 bases, and 14 bases separated the two germline ends. CDR1 and CDR2 (germline): LNHDA, SQIVND (reference sequence). This CDR3 has 17 amino acids. Here the CDR3 DNA reads TGTGCCAGTAGTCTCCGCGCCGTAAGCTCCTATAATTCACCCCTCCACTTT. This encodes CASSLRAVSSYNSPLHF.

There are a few counts of this clonotype. The genes are TRBV7-9 and TRBJ2-1; D is possibly TRBD2 (5 bases). The length of the CDR3 is 11 residues. The germline V gene encodes CDR1 SEHNR and CDR2 FQNEAQ (reference sequence). Trimming left V 4 bases short and J 8 bases short, with 6 bases between. The CDR3 reads CASSYGDEQFF. DNA of the CDR3: TGTGCCAGCAGCTACGGGGATGAGCAGTTCTTC.

This clonotype has ten or more counts. The genes are TRBV6-1 and TRBJ1-6; TRBD1 matches 12 bases. CDR3 size: 15 residues. V lost 6 bases, J lost 7 bases, and 4 bases stayed unmatched. CDR1 is MNHNS, CDR2 SASEGT, per germline. The CDR3 DNA is TGTGCCAGCAGGGGACAGGGGGCTCGGAATTCACCCCTCCACTTT. Translation: CASRGQGARNSPLHF.

In this sample, this clonotype turned up many times. V and J are TRBV20-1 and TRBJ2-7; the D is unclear. Germline loops: CDR1 DFQATT, CDR2 SNEGSKA (reference sequence). The ends were cut back, 3 bases at V and 6 bases at J, with 15 bases in the middle. CDR3 size: 13 residues. This CDR3 is CSASLTYGLEQYF. Here the CDR3 DNA reads TGCAGTGCTAGTCTTACATACGGTCTCGAGCAGTACTTC.

This clonotype was seen repeatedly, ten times or more. The chain recombines TRBV14 with TRBJ1-1; maybe TRBD1 (5 bases). V lost 4 bases and J lost 3, with 9 bases in between. CDR3 length: 13 residues. Germline CDR1 SGHDN, CDR2 FVKESK. The CDR3 is CASSRLQDTEAFF. CDR3 in DNA: TGTGCCAGCAGCCGCCTACAGGACACTGAAGCTTTCTTT. Combining the CDR3 with reference TRBV14 and TRBJ1-1 gives the whole variable domain EAGVTQFPSHSVIEKGQTVTLRCDPISGHDNLYWYRRVMGKEIKFLLHFVKESKQDESGMPNNRFLAERTGGTYSTLKVQPAELEDSGVYFCASSRLQDTEAFFGQGTRLTVV.

This clonotype was seen many times. This sequence joins TRBV28 and TRBJ2-3; 12 bases are a match to TRBD1. Trimming cost V 5 bases and J 5 bases; bases outside gene matches: 8. Germline V gene data show CDR1 as MDHEN and CDR2 as SYDVKM. This CDR3 is built from 16 residues. The CDR3 sequence: CASSKPGQGARDTQYF. The CDR3 bases are TGTGCCAGCAGTAAACCGGGACAGGGGGCTCGAGATACGCAGTATTTT.

This clonotype occurred many times. The rearrangement links TRBV7-2 to TRBJ2-2; no definite D call. The CDR3 runs to 16 residues. V was cut by 1 base and J by 1 base, with 10 bases left in between. Germline V gene lookup returns CDR1 SGHTA and CDR2 FQGNSA. CDR3 sequence: CASSLEGFGNTGELFF. The CDR3, as DNA: TGTGCCAGCAGCTTAGAAGGGTTTGGGAACACCGGGGAGCTGTTTTTT. Based on the CDR3 plus reference TRBV7-2 and TRBJ2-2, the full variable domain is GAGVSQSPSNKVTEKGKDVELRCDPISGHTALYWYRQSLGQGLEFLIYFQGNSAPDKSGLPSDRFSAERTGGSVSTLTIQRTQQEDSAVYLCASSLEGFGNTGELFFGEGSRLTVL.

This chain links TRBV5-4 with TRBJ2-7, with D tentatively TRBD2 (6 bases). Germline CDR1 SGHNT, CDR2 YYREEE (reference sequence). The CDR3 is made up of 15 amino acids. Trimming stripped 1 base from V and 3 bases from J, with 14 bases between. The CDR3 is CASSLMGGSIYEQYF. Written as DNA, the CDR3 is TGTGCCAGCAGCTTGATGGGGGGATCTATCTACGAGCAGTACTTC.

This clonotype came up many times. The chain uses TRBV2 and TRBJ2-2; TRBD1 is a possible D gene (5 bases). V was cut by 8 bases and J by 0 bases, with 10 bases left in between. This CDR3 contains 14 residues. Per the germline V gene, CDR1 is SNHLY and CDR2 is FYNNEI. CDR3: CASGAGPNTGELFF. CDR3 sequence (DNA): TGTGCCAGCGGCGCAGGGCCGAACACCGGGGAGCTGTTTTTT. Using reference TRBV2 and TRBJ2-2 for the parts outside the CDR3, the full variable domain is EPEVTQTPSHQVTQMGQEVILRCVPISNHLYFYWYRQILGQKVEFLVSFYNNEISEKSEIFDDQFSVERPDGSNFTLKIRSTKLEDSAMYFCASGAGPNTGELFFGEGSRLTVL.

This clonotype was seen only a few times. This chain joins TRBV9 and TRBJ1-2; 8 bases align to TRBD1. This CDR3 has 16 residues. Looked up from germline, CDR1 is SGDLS and CDR2 is YYNGEE. V dropped 3 bases and J dropped 4; count of bases not matched to a gene: 11. CDR3 sequence (DNA): TGTGCCAGCAGCGCCCCTGGGGCAGGGGGCGGCTATGGCTACACCTTC. This encodes CASSAPGAGGGYGYTF.

Many counts were recorded for this clonotype. The rearrangement joins TRBV2 to TRBJ2-1; D not certain. The germline V and J ends were trimmed by 7 bases and 9 bases, with 10 bases remaining between them. This CDR3 region has 11 residues. Per the germline V gene, CDR1 is SNHLY and CDR2 is FYNNEI. The CDR3 DNA is TGTGCCAGCACCCCCGTTGTTGAGCAGTTCTTC. Protein: CASTPVVEQFF.

This clonotype appeared many times. This chain links TRBV10-2 with TRBJ1-1, with a possible D match to TRBD1 (6 bases). Germline V gives CDR1 WSHSY, CDR2 SAAADI. V was pared by 10 bases and J by 4 bases, with 19 bases between. CDR3 length: 14 residues. CDR3 amino acids: CAIFPGGGATEAFF. The CDR3 DNA is TGCGCCATTTTCCCCGGAGGGGGTGCCACTGAAGCTTTCTTT.

This clonotype was counted between two and nine times. This could be a read error, since a much larger clone is one nucleotide away. For the CDR3, the DNA is TGTGCCAGCAGCCACAGACTAGCGAGCTACGAGCAGTACTTC. It codes for CASSHRLASYEQYF. The rearrangement uses TRBV3-1 and TRBJ2-7, with TRBD2 identical over 8 bases. The V segment lost 3 bases and the J segment 3 bases; nucleotides outside the gene matches: 4. In germline, CDR1 is LGHDT, CDR2 YNNKEL (reference sequence). The CDR3 length is 14 residues.

This clonotype was seen repeatedly, ten times or more. The chain carries TRBV7-2 and TRBJ2-1; D unresolved. Trimming shortened V by 0 bases and J by 6 bases, and 6 bases separated the two germline ends. The length of the CDR3 is 13 residues. From germline, CDR1 is SGHTA and CDR2 FQGNSA. CDR3 in DNA: TGTGCCAGCAGCTTAGCGGTGGTCAATGAGCAGTTCTTC. The encoded protein is CASSLAVVNEQFF.